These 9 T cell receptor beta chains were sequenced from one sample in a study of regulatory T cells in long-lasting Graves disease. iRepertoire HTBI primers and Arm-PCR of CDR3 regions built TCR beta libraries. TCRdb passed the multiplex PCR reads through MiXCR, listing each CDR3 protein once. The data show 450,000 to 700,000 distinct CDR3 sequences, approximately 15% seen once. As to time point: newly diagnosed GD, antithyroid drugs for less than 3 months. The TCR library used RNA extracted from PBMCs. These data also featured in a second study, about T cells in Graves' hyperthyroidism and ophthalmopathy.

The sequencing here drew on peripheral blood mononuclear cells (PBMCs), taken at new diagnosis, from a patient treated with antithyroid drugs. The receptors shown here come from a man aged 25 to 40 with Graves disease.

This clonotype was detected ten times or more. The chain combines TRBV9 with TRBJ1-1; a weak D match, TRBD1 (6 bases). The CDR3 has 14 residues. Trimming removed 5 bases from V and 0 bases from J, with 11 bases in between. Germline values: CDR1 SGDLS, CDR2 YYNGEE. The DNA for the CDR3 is TGTGCCAGCAGTGTCGACAGGATGAACACTGAAGCTTTCTTT. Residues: CASSVDRMNTEAFF. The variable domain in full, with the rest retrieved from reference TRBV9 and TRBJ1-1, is DSGVTQTPKHLITATGQRVTLRCSPRSGDLSVYWYQQSLDQGLQFLIQYYNGEERAKGNILERFSAQQFPDLHSELNLSSLELGDSALYFCASSVDRMNTEAFFGQGTRLTVV.

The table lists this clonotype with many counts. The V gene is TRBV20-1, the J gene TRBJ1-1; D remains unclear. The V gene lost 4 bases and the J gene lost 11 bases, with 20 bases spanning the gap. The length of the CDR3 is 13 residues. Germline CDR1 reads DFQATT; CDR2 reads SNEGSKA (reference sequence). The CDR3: CSATKSGSGAAFF. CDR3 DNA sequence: TGCAGTGCTACTAAATCAGGATCTGGAGCGGCTTTCTTT.

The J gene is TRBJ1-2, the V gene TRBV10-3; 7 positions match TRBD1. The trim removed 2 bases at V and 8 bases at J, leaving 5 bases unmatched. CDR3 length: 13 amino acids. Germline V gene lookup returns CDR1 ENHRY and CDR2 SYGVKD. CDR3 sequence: CAISEPTGDGYTF. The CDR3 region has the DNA TGTGCCATCAGTGAGCCAACAGGGGACGGCTACACCTTC.

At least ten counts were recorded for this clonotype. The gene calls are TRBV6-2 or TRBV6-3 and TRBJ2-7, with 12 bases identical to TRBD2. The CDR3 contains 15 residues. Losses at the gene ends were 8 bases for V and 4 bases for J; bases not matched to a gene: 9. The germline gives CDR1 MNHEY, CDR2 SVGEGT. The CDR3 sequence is CASCPSGLAGYEQYF. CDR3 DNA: TGTGCCAGCTGCCCTTCGGGACTAGCGGGTTACGAGCAGTACTTC.

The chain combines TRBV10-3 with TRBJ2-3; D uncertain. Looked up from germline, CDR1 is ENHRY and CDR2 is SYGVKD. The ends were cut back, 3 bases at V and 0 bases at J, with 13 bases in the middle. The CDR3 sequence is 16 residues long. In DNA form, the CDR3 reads TGTGCCATCAGTGATGGTTACGGACCTAGCACAGATACGCAGTATTTT. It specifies CAISDGYGPSTDTQYF.

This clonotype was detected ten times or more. The CDR3 reads CSVLRLRKETQYF. The CDR3 DNA is TGCAGCGTTCTGCGACTCCGAAAGGAGACCCAGTACTTC. The chain recombines TRBV29-1 with TRBJ2-5; no clear D. Germline V gene lookup returns CDR1 SQVTM and CDR2 ANQGSEA. CDR3 length: 13 amino acids. Trimming took off 5 bases at V and 5 bases at J, with 15 bases between the two ends.

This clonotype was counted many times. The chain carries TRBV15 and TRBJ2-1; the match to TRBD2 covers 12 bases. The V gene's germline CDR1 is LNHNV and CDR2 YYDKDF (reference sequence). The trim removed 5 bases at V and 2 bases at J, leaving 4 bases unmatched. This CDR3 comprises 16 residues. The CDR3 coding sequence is TGTGCCACCAGCGCACGGACTAGCGGGACCTACAATGAGCAGTTCTTC. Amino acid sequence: CATSARTSGTYNEQFF.

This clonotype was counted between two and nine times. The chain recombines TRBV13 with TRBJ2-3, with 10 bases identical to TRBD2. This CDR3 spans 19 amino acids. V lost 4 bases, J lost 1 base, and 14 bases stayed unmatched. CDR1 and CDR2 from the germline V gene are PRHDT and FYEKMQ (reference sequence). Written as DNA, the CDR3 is TGTGCCAGCAGCTCCCGCCGGGTAGCGGGAGGATGGGGCACAGATACGCAGTATTTT. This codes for CASSSRRVAGGWGTDTQYF. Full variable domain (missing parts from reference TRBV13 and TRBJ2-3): AAGVIQSPRHLIKEKRETATLKCYPIPRHDTVYWYQQGPGQDPQFLISFYEKMQSDKGSIPDRFSAQQFSDYHSELNMSSLELGDSALYFCASSSRRVAGGWGTDTQYFGPGTRLTVL.

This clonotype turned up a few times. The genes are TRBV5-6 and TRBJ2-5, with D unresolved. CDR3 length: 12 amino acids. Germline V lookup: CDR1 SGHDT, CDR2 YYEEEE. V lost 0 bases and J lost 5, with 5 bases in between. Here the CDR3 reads CASSLGKETQYF. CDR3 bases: TGTGCCAGCAGCTTGGGGAAGGAGACCCAGTACTTC.